The 2 T cell receptor beta chains in this list originate from one sample, sequenced in a study of blood T cell repertoires in COVID-19. The table came from immunoSEQ multiplex PCR; TCRdb's copy has only in-frame clones and leaves some out. Of about 83,000 clones in the sample, about 70% are singletons; the top ten hold about 20%. The specimen was peripheral blood. Every receptor here comes from a woman older than 75 with active or convalescent COVID-19.

J is TRBJ1-1 and V is TRBV12-3 or TRBV12-4; D gene unclear. The CDR3 has 12 amino acids. The ends were cut back, 5 bases at V and 4 bases at J, with 8 bases in the middle. CDR3: CASSGLLTEAFF. CDR3 nucleotides: TGTGCCAGCAGTGGCTTGCTCACTGAAGCTTTCTTT.

To note about this clone: At one end, the junction sequence differs from germline, possibly due to a read error. This chain connects TRBV6-2 or TRBV6-3 to TRBJ1-2; 8 bases are a match to TRBD1. Germline loops: CDR1 MNHEY, CDR2 SVGEGT. The CDR3 is made up of 18 amino acids. The CDR3 DNA follows: TGTGCCAGCAGTTCCCTCCGGACAGGGACCCCCGCTAACCATGGCTACACCTTC. Translation gives CASSSLRTGTPANHGYTF.